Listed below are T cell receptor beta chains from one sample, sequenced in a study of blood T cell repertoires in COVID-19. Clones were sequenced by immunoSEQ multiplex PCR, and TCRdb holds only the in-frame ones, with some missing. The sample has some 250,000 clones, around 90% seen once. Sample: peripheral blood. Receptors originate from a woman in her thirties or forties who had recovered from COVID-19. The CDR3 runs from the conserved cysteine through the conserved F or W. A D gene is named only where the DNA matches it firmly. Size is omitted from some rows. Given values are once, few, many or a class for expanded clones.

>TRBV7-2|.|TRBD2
CASSLAQGLAASGELFF
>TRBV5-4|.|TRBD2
CASSQTRTSGIFNNEQFF
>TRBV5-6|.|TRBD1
CASSLGTSGGTAIGKLFF
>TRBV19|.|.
CASSLGENTEAFF
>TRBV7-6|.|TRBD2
CASSTRAGVMETQYF
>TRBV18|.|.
CASRNTATNEKLFF
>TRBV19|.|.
CASSILRRTGGKNIQYF
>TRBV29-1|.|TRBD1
CSVAPRGPMNTEAFF
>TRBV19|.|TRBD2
CASTKTSGTDTQYF
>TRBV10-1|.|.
CASSDRGNTEAFF
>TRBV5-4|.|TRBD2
CASSLGPGLAGGTGELFF
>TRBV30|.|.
CAWSVDIYGSPLHF
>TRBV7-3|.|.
CASSGGSHNEQFF
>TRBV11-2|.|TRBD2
CASSQGLAGLIGQFF
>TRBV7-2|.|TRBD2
CASSPRTSGTDTQYF
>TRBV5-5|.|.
CASSLAVTGGSEAFF
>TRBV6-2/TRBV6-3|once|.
CASTPRRGGQETQYF
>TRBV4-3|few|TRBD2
CASSHTGRGNEQFF
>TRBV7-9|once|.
CASTEGRSNEKLFF
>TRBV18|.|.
CASSPLGWSSMEQYF
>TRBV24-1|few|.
CATSDPGRGNTEAFF
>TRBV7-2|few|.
CASSLVVNNQPQHF
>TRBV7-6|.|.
CASTPGVGSYNSPLHF
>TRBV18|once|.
CASSPPGRGPSNQPQHF
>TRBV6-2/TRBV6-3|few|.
CASSRTTVEQFF
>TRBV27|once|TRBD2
CASSSPLAGVADTQYF